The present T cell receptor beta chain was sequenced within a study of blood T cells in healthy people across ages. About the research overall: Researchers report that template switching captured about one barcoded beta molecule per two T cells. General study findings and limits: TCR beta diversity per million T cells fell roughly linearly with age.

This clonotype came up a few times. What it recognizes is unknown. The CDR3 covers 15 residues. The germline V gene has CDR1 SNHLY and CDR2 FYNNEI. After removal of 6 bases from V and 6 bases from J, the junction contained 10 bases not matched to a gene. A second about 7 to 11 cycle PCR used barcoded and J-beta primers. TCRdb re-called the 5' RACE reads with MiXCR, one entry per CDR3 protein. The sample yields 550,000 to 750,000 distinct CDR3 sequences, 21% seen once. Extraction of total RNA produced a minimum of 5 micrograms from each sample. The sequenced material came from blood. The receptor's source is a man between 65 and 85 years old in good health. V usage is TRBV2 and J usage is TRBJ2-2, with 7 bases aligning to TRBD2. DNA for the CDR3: TGTGCCAGCAGGCGACTAGCCCAGAGCGCCGGGGAGCTGTTTTTT. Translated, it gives CASRRLAQSAGELFF.